The sequence of this T cell receptor beta chain was determined in a study of blood T cells in healthy people across ages. A word on this clonotype: The antigen is undetermined.

The study's findings and limits: Greater diversity and more naive CD4+ cells were seen in long-lived donors than in aged donors.

This CDR3 is 17 amino acids long. Trimming cost V 6 bases and J 6 bases; bases outside gene matches: 17. Germline V CDR1 and CDR2: SGHRS, YFSETQ. Then a second PCR, running about 7 to 11 cycles, was carried out with a sample-barcoded 5' primer and a J-beta primer mix. Using its own MiXCR run on the 5' RACE reads, TCRdb lists one record per CDR3 protein. The sample consists of fewer than 800,000 distinct CDR3 sequences, 20% to 25% of them appearing once. This same sample was also taken into another study, of T cells of mothers and their children. This second study says: Related mother-child pairs showed slightly higher but non-significant overlap than unrelated pairs. Evidence of persistent microchimeric T cell clones was absent.

The chain combines TRBV5-1 with TRBJ2-2, with 7 nucleotides matching TRBD1. The sequence derives from a boy between 5 and 17 years old in good health. The specimen sequenced was blood. CDR3 in amino acids: CASNQAFVGGDAGELFF. CDR3 coding DNA: TGCGCCAGCAATCAGGCCTTCGTAGGGGGCGACGCCGGGGAGCTGTTTTTT.